The rows below give T cell receptor beta chains drawn from one sample of a study of blood T cell repertoires in COVID-19. TCRdb's table, derived via immunoSEQ multiplex PCR, lists solely in-frame clones and lacks some. Of a few hundred thousand clones listed, about 90% are singletons. Sequences were obtained from peripheral blood. The source of these receptors is an older man with acute or convalescent COVID-19. CDR3s include the opening cysteine and the closing phenylalanine or tryptophan. The order of the fields is V gene, D gene, J gene, CDR3 protein, CDR3 DNA. A D gene is named only where the DNA matches it firmly.

>TRBV3-1/TRBV3-2|TRBD1|TRBJ2-7
CASSRDRVYEQYF
TGTGCCAGCAGCCGGGACAGGGTCTACGAGCAGTACTTC
>TRBV29-1|TRBD1|TRBJ1-1
CSVAGTGWDTEAFF
TGCAGCGTCGCCGGGACAGGGTGGGACACTGAAGCTTTCTTT
>TRBV19|.|TRBJ2-1
CASSIGRGAKGPNRNEQFF
TGTGCCAGTAGTATAGGTCGGGGGGCCAAGGGACCCAACAGGAATGAGCAGTTCTTC
>TRBV24-1|TRBD2|TRBJ2-1
CATSDFASGGVTYNEQFF
TGTGCCACCAGTGATTTTGCTAGCGGGGGGGTTACCTACAATGAGCAGTTCTTC
>TRBV7-2|.|TRBJ2-7
CASSSNRGGYEQYF
TGTGCCAGCAGCTCCAACAGGGGAGGCTACGAGCAGTACTTC
>TRBV5-3|.|TRBJ1-4
CARSLGRINEKLFF
TGTGCCAGAAGCTTGGGGCGGATTAATGAAAAACTGTTTTTT
>TRBV5-1|TRBD1|TRBJ2-7
CASRTGGSYEQYF
TGCGCCAGCAGGACAGGGGGTAGCTACGAGCAGTACTTC
>TRBV5-1|TRBD1|TRBJ1-2
CASSPSGTGSYGYTF
TGCGCCAGCAGCCCATCCGGGACAGGGAGCTATGGCTACACCTTC
>TRBV7-7|.|TRBJ2-5
CASSYGREETQYF
TGTGCTAGCAGCTACGGCAGGGAAGAGACCCAGTACTTC
>TRBV11-2|.|TRBJ2-2
CASTLRSLNTGELFF
TGTGCCAGCACTCTCCGGTCCCTAAACACCGGGGAGCTGTTTTTT
>TRBV24-1|TRBD1|TRBJ2-1
CATSARDRVFNEQFF
TGTGCCACCAGTGCCAGAGACAGGGTATTCAATGAGCAGTTCTTC
>TRBV6-5|TRBD2|TRBJ2-7
CASSTTSGSSEQYF
TGTGCCAGCAGTACGACTAGCGGGAGCTCCGAGCAGTACTTC
>TRBV6-2/TRBV6-3|TRBD2|TRBJ2-3
CASSGFAAGGTDTQYF
TGTGCCAGCAGCGGGTTTGCAGCGGGAGGGACAGATACGCAGTATTTT
>TRBV6-1|TRBD1|TRBJ1-4
CASSETGAANEKLFF
TGTGCCAGCAGTGAAACAGGGGCAGCTAATGAAAAACTGTTTTTT
>TRBV6-5|TRBD1|TRBJ1-4
CASSYLGQGNEKLFF
TGTGCCAGCAGTTACTTGGGACAGGGAAATGAAAAACTGTTTTTT
>TRBV28|TRBD1|TRBJ1-1
CASSRQPTGVGTEAFF
TGTGCCAGCAGTCGCCAACCGACAGGGGTTGGCACTGAAGCTTTCTTT
>TRBV5-6|.|TRBJ1-4
CASSLGATNEKLFF
TGTGCCAGCAGCTTAGGAGCAACTAATGAAAAACTGTTTTTT